This TCR beta chain was captured by sequencing in a study of T cells after yellow fever vaccination. TCRdb re-derived calls from the 5' RACE reads in MiXCR, one entry per CDR3 protein. The sample contains about 240,000 distinct CDR3 sequences, roughly 7.2% of which appear only once. This clonotype occurred a few times. Germline assignment: CDR1 MNHEY and CDR2 SVGEGT. CDR3 length: 21 residues. Trimming pared 8 bases from V and 0 bases from J, leaving 29 bases between. The sequence derives from a man in his thirties or forties who received the YFV17D yellow fever vaccine. The chain uses TRBV6-2 or TRBV6-3 and TRBJ2-6; D may be TRBD1 (6 bases). The input for sequencing was CD4+ T cells sorted from PBMCs, taken 15 days after the yellow fever booster vaccination. CDR3 region: CASVTPIQGRDPPSGANVLTF. The CDR3 DNA reads TGTGCCAGCGTAACCCCTATACAGGGTAGGGATCCGCCCTCTGGGGCCAACGTCCTGACTTTC.